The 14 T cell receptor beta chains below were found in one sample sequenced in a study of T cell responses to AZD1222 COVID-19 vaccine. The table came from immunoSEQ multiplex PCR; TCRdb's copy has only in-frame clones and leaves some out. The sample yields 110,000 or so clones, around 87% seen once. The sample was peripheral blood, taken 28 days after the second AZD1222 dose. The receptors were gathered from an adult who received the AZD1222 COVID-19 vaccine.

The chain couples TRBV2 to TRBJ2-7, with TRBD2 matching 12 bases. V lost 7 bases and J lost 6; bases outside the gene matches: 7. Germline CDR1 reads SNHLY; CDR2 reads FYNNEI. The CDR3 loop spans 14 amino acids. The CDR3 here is CASTKLAGGLEQYF. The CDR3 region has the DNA TGTGCCAGCACCAAACTAGCGGGGGGACTCGAGCAGTACTTC.

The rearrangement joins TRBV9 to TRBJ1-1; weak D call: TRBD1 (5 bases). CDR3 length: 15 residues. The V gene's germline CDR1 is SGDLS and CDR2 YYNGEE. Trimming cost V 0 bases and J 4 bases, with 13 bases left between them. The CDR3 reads CASSVDGGRGTEAFF. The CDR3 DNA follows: TGTGCCAGCAGCGTAGATGGAGGGAGGGGCACTGAAGCTTTCTTT.

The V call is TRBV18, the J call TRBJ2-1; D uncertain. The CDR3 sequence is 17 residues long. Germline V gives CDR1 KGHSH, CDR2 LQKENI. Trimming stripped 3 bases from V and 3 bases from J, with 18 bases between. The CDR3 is CASSPPYSSRGYNEQFF. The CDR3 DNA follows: TGTGCCAGCTCACCCCCCTATAGCAGCAGAGGCTACAATGAGCAGTTCTTC.

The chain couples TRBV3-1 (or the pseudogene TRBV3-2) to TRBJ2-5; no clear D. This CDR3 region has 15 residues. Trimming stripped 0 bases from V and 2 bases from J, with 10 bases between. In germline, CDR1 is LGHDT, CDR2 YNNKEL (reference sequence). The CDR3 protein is CASSQEWGSQETQYF. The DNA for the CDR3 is TGTGCCAGCAGCCAAGAGTGGGGTTCTCAAGAGACCCAGTACTTC.

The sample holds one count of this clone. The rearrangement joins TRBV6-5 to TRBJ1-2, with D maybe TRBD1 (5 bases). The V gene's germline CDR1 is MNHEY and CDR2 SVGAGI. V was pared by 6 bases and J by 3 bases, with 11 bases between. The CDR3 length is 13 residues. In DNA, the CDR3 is TGTGCCAGCAGCAGGGCTTTCGACTATGGCTACACCTTC. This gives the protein CASSRAFDYGYTF.

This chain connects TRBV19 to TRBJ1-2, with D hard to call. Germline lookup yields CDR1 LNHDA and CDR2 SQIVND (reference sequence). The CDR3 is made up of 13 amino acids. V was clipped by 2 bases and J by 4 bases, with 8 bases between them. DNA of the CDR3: TGTGCCAGTAGTATACCTGGGCTCTATGGCTACACCTTC. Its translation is CASSIPGLYGYTF.

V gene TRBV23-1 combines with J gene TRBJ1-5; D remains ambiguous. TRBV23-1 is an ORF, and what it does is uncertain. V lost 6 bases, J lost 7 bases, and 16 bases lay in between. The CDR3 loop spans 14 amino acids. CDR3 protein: CASSSPVGGQPQHF. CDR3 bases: TGCGCCAGCAGCAGTCCCGTGGGCGGCCAGCCCCAGCATTTT.

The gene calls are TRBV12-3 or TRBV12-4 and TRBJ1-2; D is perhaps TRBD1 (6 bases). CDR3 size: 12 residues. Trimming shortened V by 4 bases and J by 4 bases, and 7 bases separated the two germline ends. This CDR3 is CASSWGAYGYTF. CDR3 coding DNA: TGTGCCAGCAGTTGGGGGGCCTATGGCTACACCTTC.

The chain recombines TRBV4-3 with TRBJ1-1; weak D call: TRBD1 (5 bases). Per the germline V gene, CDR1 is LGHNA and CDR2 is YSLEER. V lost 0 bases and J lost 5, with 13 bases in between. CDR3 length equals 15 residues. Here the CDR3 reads CASSQDRARGTEAFF. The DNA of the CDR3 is TGCGCCAGCAGCCAAGATCGGGCCCGGGGGACTGAAGCTTTCTTT.

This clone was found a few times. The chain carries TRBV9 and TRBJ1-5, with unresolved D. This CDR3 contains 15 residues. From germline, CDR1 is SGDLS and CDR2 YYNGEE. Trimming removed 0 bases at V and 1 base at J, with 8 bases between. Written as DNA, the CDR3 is TGTGCCAGCAGCGTAGAAGGTGGAAGCAATCAGCCCCAGCATTTT. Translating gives CASSVEGGSNQPQHF. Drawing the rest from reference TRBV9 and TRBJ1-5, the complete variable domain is DSGVTQTPKHLITATGQRVTLRCSPRSGDLSVYWYQQSLDQGLQFLIQYYNGEERAKGNILERFSAQQFPDLHSELNLSSLELGDSALYFCASSVEGGSNQPQHFGDGTRLSIL.

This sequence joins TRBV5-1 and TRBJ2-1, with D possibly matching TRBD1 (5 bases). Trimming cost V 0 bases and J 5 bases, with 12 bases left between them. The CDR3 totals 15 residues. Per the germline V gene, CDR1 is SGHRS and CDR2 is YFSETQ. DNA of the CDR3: TGCGCCAGCAGCTTGGTGCAGGGCCGGCACAATGAGCAGTTCTTC. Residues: CASSLVQGRHNEQFF.

The CDR3 region is CASSSPLTGTANTEAFF. The CDR3 DNA is TGTGCCAGCAGCTCCCCCTTGACCGGGACAGCCAACACTGAAGCTTTCTTT. This chain links TRBV13 with TRBJ1-1; 7 bases fit TRBD1. Germline CDR1 and CDR2: PRHDT and FYEKMQ (reference sequence). This CDR3 has 17 residues. Unmatched junction bases numbered 13, after V lost 4 bases and J lost 2 bases.

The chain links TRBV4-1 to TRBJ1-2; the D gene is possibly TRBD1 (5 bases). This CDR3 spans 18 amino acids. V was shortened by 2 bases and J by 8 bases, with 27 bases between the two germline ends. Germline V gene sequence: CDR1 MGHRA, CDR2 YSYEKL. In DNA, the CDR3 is TGCGCCAGCAGCCAATACCCTTCGGGGGACTCTTATCCTATCGGCTACACCTTC. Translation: CASSQYPSGDSYPIGYTF.

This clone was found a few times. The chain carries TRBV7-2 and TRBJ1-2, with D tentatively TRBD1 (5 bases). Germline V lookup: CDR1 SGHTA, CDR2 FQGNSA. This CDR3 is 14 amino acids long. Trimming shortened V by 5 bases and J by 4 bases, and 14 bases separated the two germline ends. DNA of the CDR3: TGTGCCAGCAGCCCGGGGGGAGAGGGCTATGGCTACACCTTC. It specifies CASSPGGEGYGYTF.